This TCR beta chain was captured by sequencing in a study of graft-versus-host responses after intestinal transplantation. Study at large: Every recipient underwent anti-thymocyte globulin induction, then tacrolimus and steroids for roughly three years. Broader study findings: Declining HvG levels early post-transplant were linked to peak circulating GvH clone levels. GvH clonotypes were identified within recipient marrow, with a subset emerging first in ileum or blood. Where graft-donor T cell macrochimerism was present, patients had high graft-versus-host to host-versus-graft clonal ratios in allografts.

Produced via immunoSEQ multiplex PCR; TCRdb's table is partial and in-frame only. The sample records almost 85,000 clones, about nine tenths being singletons. The CDR3 sequence is 15 residues long. The V and J ends lost 0 bases and 3 bases respectively, with 12 bases between them. Germline values: CDR1 SGHRS, CDR2 YFSETQ. Notes on this clone: Antigen unknown.

The sequence came from a human donor who received an intestinal transplant. This chain connects TRBV5-1 to TRBJ2-5; D is possibly TRBD1 (6 bases). This sample comprised unstimulated CD4+ T cells sorted from spleen or lymph node cells, obtained before intestinal transplant. Written as DNA, the CDR3 is TGCGCCAGCAGCTTGGCCGGGACAACCAAAGAGACCCAGTACTTC. Translation: CASSLAGTTKETQYF.